A few counts support the clone carrying this T cell receptor (beta chain). Its antigen is as yet unknown. TCRdb called clones again from the PCR reads with MiXCR. The sample has more than 10,000 clones, around 21% seen once. This CDR3 region has 15 residues. Trimming took 5 bases from V and 4 from J; bases not matched to a gene: 10. The data were taken from a study of metastatic and nonmetastatic thyroid tumors. The overall study: Repertoire comparison spanned blood and tumor or nodule tissue of malignant and benign thyroid patients. The study's findings and limits: Benign nodules reportedly had significantly lower TCR beta diversity than malignant thyroid tumors in blood and tumor.

Treatment of any kind had been given to no patient before thyroid surgery. The V and J genes are TRBV12-3 or TRBV12-4 and TRBJ1-2; 7 bases are shared with TRBD1. This receptor was taken from a female donor with papillary thyroid cancer or a benign thyroid nodule (not recorded which). Some clones in this sample may be carry-over from other donors' samples. Sequencing was carried out using adjacent normal tissue. The chain's CDR3 is CASSQGQCGIYGYTF. For the CDR3, the DNA is TGTGCCAGCAGTCAGGGACAGTGCGGCATCTATGGCTACACCTTC.